One and the same sample provided the 19 T cell receptor beta chains below, sequenced in a study of cytomegalovirus exposure and HLA in healthy donors. 60 Vbeta and 13 Jbeta primers were used in PCR. The table came from immunoSEQ multiplex PCR; TCRdb's copy has only in-frame clones and leaves some out. The sample includes about 190,000 clones, 70% to 75% of them seen just once. Sequenced input: PBMCs. Receptor source: a man aged 30-40 years in good health and CMV-seropositive.

The rearrangement links TRBV30 to TRBJ2-7; the D gene is possibly TRBD2 (5 bases). Deletions cut 1 base from V and 6 bases from J, with 10 bases between. Looked up from germline, CDR1 is GTSNPN and CDR2 is SVGIG (reference sequence). The CDR3 sequence is 12 residues long. CDR3 bases: TGTGCCTGGAGTGGAGGGTGGGGCGAGCAGTACTTC. Amino acid sequence: CAWSGGWGEQYF. The full variable domain, with the rest looked up from reference TRBV30 and TRBJ2-7, is SQTIHQWPATLVQPVGSPLSLECTVEGTSNPNLYWYRQAAGRGLQLLFYSVGIGQISSEVPQNLSASRPQDRQFILSSKKLLLSDSGFYLCAWSGGWGEQYFGPGTRLTVT.

The chain links TRBV5-6 to TRBJ1-4, with 7 nucleotides matching TRBD1. The junction had 3 bases not matched to a gene; V was cut back by 0 bases and J by 10 bases. Germline lookup yields CDR1 SGHDT and CDR2 YYEEEE. The CDR3 has 13 residues. CDR3 sequence reads: CASSLEGGPKLFF. The CDR3 region has the DNA TGTGCCAGCAGCTTGGAAGGGGGCCCAAAACTGTTTTTT.

The rearrangement links TRBV7-3 to TRBJ2-3, with TRBD2 matching 7 bases. CDR1 and CDR2 from the germline V gene are SGHTA and FQGTGA. V shed 0 bases, J shed 5 bases, and the junction held 8 bases outside the gene matches. This CDR3 is built from 16 residues. CDR3 bases: TGTGCCAGCAGCTTAACATCCGGAGCGGGGCAAGATACGCAGTATTTT. Its protein product is CASSLTSGAGQDTQYF.

The chain employs TRBV19 and TRBJ2-1, with D perhaps matching TRBD2 (7 bases). V gave up 4 bases and J gave up 9 bases, with 19 bases separating them. Germline V gene sequence: CDR1 LNHDA, CDR2 SQIVND (reference sequence). The CDR3 totals 15 residues. In DNA form, the CDR3 reads TGTGCCAGTAGTAAATCGAACGCGGGGGCAGGTGAGCAGTTCTTC. It specifies CASSKSNAGAGEQFF.

This clone was observed a handful of times. The V and J genes are TRBV7-2 and TRBJ2-2, with D perhaps matching TRBD1 (6 bases). Germline V gene sequence: CDR1 SGHTA, CDR2 FQGNSA. This CDR3 comprises 14 residues. V was cut by 5 bases and J by 7 bases, with 14 bases left in between. The CDR3 here is CASSRPDRFGELFF. As DNA, the CDR3 is TGTGCCAGCAGCCGACCCGACAGGTTCGGGGAGCTGTTTTTT.

The genes are TRBV7-3 and TRBJ2-3, with TRBD2 matching over 10 bases. V gave up 1 base and J gave up 1 base; unmatched junction bases: 11. This CDR3 has 19 residues. Germline V lookup: CDR1 SGHTA, CDR2 FQGTGA. CDR3 loop: CASSLMGTSVFSGTDTQYF. Written as DNA, the CDR3 is TGTGCCAGCAGCTTAATGGGGACTAGCGTGTTTTCTGGCACAGATACGCAGTATTTT.

This clone appeared once. This chain links TRBV5-1 with TRBJ1-2, with TRBD1 identical over 7 bases. In germline, CDR1 is SGHRS, CDR2 YFSETQ. Trimming took 4 bases from V and 1 from J; bases not matched to a gene: 4. The CDR3 spans 14 residues. The CDR3 loop is CASSPGQLNYGYTF. In DNA, the CDR3 is TGCGCCAGCAGCCCGGGACAGCTTAACTATGGCTACACCTTC.

The chain links TRBV28 to TRBJ1-5; possibly TRBD1 for D (5 bases). The CDR3 spans 13 residues. V dropped 2 bases and J dropped 6 bases, with 8 bases sitting between them. CDR1 and CDR2 from the germline V gene are MDHEN and SYDVKM. This CDR3 reads CASSLRGPQPQHF. CDR3 DNA: TGTGCCAGCAGTTTAAGGGGTCCTCAGCCCCAGCATTTT.

V usage is TRBV27 and J usage is TRBJ2-1; TRBD2 aligns across 14 bases. The length of the CDR3 is 16 residues. Germline V gene data show CDR1 as MNHEY and CDR2 as SMNVEV (reference sequence). The CDR3 DNA reads as TGTGCAGGCCCCTGGACTAGCGGGAGGACCTACAATGAGCAGTTCTTC. The encoded protein is CAGPWTSGRTYNEQFF.

This chain joins TRBV7-3 and TRBJ2-1, with TRBD1 identical over 8 bases. V trimming: 3 bases; J trimming: 0 bases; junction bases outside the gene matches: 7. Germline V gene data show CDR1 as SGHTA and CDR2 as FQGTGA. The CDR3 is 17 residues long. CDR3 coding DNA: TGTGCCAGCAGCTTGACGGACAGGGCCAGCTCCTACAATGAGCAGTTCTTC. Its protein is CASSLTDRASSYNEQFF.

The chain recombines TRBV4-3 with TRBJ1-1; D gene unclear. This CDR3 spans 15 amino acids. The germline V gene encodes CDR1 LGHNA and CDR2 YSLEER. The V end was cut by 1 base, the J end by 8 bases, with 17 bases between. The DNA of the CDR3 is TGCGCCAGCAGCCAAGTTGTCCCTTCCCCACTGGAAGCTTTCTTT. This encodes CASSQVVPSPLEAFF.

The chain employs TRBV29-1 and TRBJ1-2; TRBD1 might be the D (5 bases). V lost 4 bases and J lost 7, with 19 bases in between. From germline, CDR1 is SQVTM and CDR2 ANQGSEA. The CDR3 covers 14 residues. For the CDR3, the DNA is TGCAGCGTTGGTCAGGGTGGCGCTAGAGGTGGCTACACCTTC. This encodes CSVGQGGARGGYTF.

V gene TRBV4-1 combines with J gene TRBJ1-1; maybe TRBD1 (5 bases). The CDR3 length is 18 residues. Trimming pared 4 bases from V and 1 base from J, leaving 22 bases between. CDR1 MGHRA and CDR2 YSYEKL come from the germline V gene. CDR3: CASSRPLWGRPGNTEAFF. CDR3 bases: TGCGCCAGCAGCCGCCCACTCTGGGGCAGGCCAGGGAACACTGAAGCTTTCTTT.

The table lists this clone with a count of one. The chain links TRBV9 to TRBJ1-1, with D uncertain. The CDR3 is made up of 15 amino acids. The germline CDR1 and CDR2 sequences are SGDLS and YYNGEE. V dropped 4 bases and J dropped 4 bases, with 17 bases sitting between them. The CDR3 is CASSPKRGLSTEAFF. DNA of the CDR3: TGTGCCAGCAGCCCGAAAAGAGGACTGAGCACTGAAGCTTTCTTT.

This clone was found once. The V gene is TRBV5-3, the J gene TRBJ2-5, with TRBD2 matching over 16 bases. Being an ORF, TRBV5-3 has a function that is uncertain. With 7 bases clipped from V and 5 bases from J, the junction kept 11 bases outside the gene matches. This CDR3 has 17 amino acids. In nucleotides, the CDR3 is TGTGCCAGAGGCGGGACTAGCGGGAGGGTTGTGTCGGAGACCCAGTACTTC. Encoded protein: CARGGTSGRVVSETQYF.

The chain combines TRBV5-4 with TRBJ1-1; D unresolved. CDR1 and CDR2 from the germline V gene are SGHNT and YYREEE (reference sequence). Trimming shortened V by 3 bases and J by 11 bases, and 20 bases separated the two germline ends. The CDR3 contains 14 residues. The CDR3 protein is CASSYTTQTSGAFF. The CDR3 DNA follows: TGTGCCAGCAGCTACACGACCCAGACAAGCGGGGCTTTCTTT.

This clone turned up a few times. J is TRBJ2-2 and V is TRBV7-2, with 9 bases identical to TRBD1. V shed 5 bases and J 3 bases; nucleotides not matched to a gene: 7. The CDR3 totals 16 residues. Germline V gene sequence: CDR1 SGHTA, CDR2 FQGNSA. DNA of the CDR3: TGTGCCAGCAGCAACCGGGACAGGGACCACACCGGGGAGCTGTTTTTT. Translating gives CASSNRDRDHTGELFF.

V is TRBV4-2 and J is TRBJ1-1, with D perhaps matching TRBD1 (5 bases). The CDR3 is made up of 14 amino acids. V was clipped by 0 bases and J by 5 bases, with 10 bases between them. Germline V lookup: CDR1 LGHNA, CDR2 YNFKEQ. CDR3 sequence reads: CASSQDRVETEAFF. CDR3 DNA sequence: TGTGCCAGCAGCCAAGACAGGGTGGAGACTGAAGCTTTCTTT.

This clone was found a few times. V gene TRBV20-1 combines with J gene TRBJ1-4; D unclear. With 3 bases removed from V and 6 bases from J, the gap between germline ends came to 2 bases. This CDR3 spans 10 amino acids. Germline V lookup: CDR1 DFQATT, CDR2 SNEGSKA (reference sequence). CDR3 coding DNA: TGCAGTGCTAGCTATGAAAAACTGTTTTTT. This sequence encodes CSASYEKLFF.